The 18 T cell receptor beta chains reported below all come from one sample, sequenced in a study of cytomegalovirus exposure and HLA in healthy donors. The table came from immunoSEQ multiplex PCR; TCRdb's copy has only in-frame clones and leaves some out. Among about 180,000 clones listed, around 85% were seen once. Specimen: PBMCs. Every receptor here comes from a man younger than 35 in good health and CMV-seropositive.

This rearrangement joins TRBV18 to TRBJ1-1; D remains ambiguous. V was shortened by 0 bases and J by 2 bases, with 7 bases between the two germline ends. This CDR3 has 14 amino acids. Germline loops: CDR1 KGHSH, CDR2 LQKENI. DNA for the CDR3: TGTGCCAGCTCACCACCCGGAGTTAACACTGAAGCTTTCTTT. Translating gives CASSPPGVNTEAFF. The complete variable domain, with remaining parts taken from reference TRBV18 and TRBJ1-1, reads NAGVMQNPRHLVRRRGQEARLRCSPMKGHSHVYWYRQLPEEGLKFMVYLQKENIIDESGMPKERFSAEFPKEGPSILRIQQVVRGDSAAYFCASSPPGVNTEAFFGQGTRLTVV.

In DNA, the CDR3 is TGTGCCAGCAGCAGTAGGGGGACATGTGGACGAGCTAACTATGGCTACACCTTC. Translating it yields CASSSRGTCGRANYGYTF. The gene calls are TRBV21-1 and TRBJ1-2; TRBD1, the D gene given by the table, was not confirmed from the DNA. TRBV21-1 has pseudogene status. The CDR3 length is 18 residues.

This clone was seen once. The rearrangement links TRBV9 to TRBJ2-7; the D is unclear. The germline V gene has CDR1 SGDLS and CDR2 YYNGEE. Trimming pared 0 bases from V and 6 bases from J, leaving 16 bases between. The CDR3 consists of 15 residues. The CDR3 here is CASSVEAVEMGEQYF. For the CDR3, the DNA is TGTGCCAGCAGCGTAGAGGCGGTCGAAATGGGCGAGCAGTACTTC. Full variable domain (remainder filled in from reference TRBV9 and TRBJ2-7): DSGVTQTPKHLITATGQRVTLRCSPRSGDLSVYWYQQSLDQGLQFLIQYYNGEERAKGNILERFSAQQFPDLHSELNLSSLELGDSALYFCASSVEAVEMGEQYFGPGTRLTVT.

CDR3 nucleotide sequence: TGCGCCAGCAGCTTGAACCCAGGTGATTTCTACGAGCAGTACTTC. Its protein product is CASSLNPGDFYEQYF. The chain uses TRBV5-1 and TRBJ2-5; D ambiguous. Judging by the DNA end, TRBJ2-7 fits better; the J call may be wrong. This CDR3 has 15 amino acids. Germline-derived CDR1 and CDR2 are SGHRS and YFSETQ.

The rearrangement joins TRBV27 to TRBJ1-1, with 8 bases aligning to TRBD1. This CDR3 has 15 amino acids. V was clipped by 5 bases and J by 4 bases; unmatched bases: 9. Germline lookup yields CDR1 MNHEY and CDR2 SMNVEV (reference sequence). CDR3 in DNA: TGTGCCAGCAGTCCCCGACAGGGGAAGGCCACTGAAGCTTTCTTT. Its translation: CASSPRQGKATEAFF.

The chain uses TRBV12-2 and TRBJ1-6; the table's D call, TRBD1, was not checked against the DNA. TRBV12-2 represents a pseudogene. The length of the CDR3 is 16 residues. CDR3 DNA sequence: TGTGCAAGTCGCTTAGGCCGGGACATTCTAAATTCACCCCTCCACTTT. Its protein is CASRLGRDILNSPLHF.

This rearrangement joins TRBV4-1 to TRBJ2-1; 9 nucleotides match TRBD2. The germline V gene has CDR1 MGHRA and CDR2 YSYEKL. V lost 0 bases, J lost 5 bases, and 8 bases stayed unmatched. This CDR3 contains 17 residues. The chain's CDR3 is CASSQDRASGTHNEQFF. The DNA for the CDR3 is TGCGCCAGCAGCCAAGATAGGGCTAGCGGGACCCACAATGAGCAGTTCTTC.

J is TRBJ1-2 and V is TRBV29-1, with 10 bases that match TRBD1. The CDR3 runs to 16 residues. V dropped 1 base and J dropped 8; count of bases not matched to a gene: 13. Per germline, CDR1 SQVTM and CDR2 ANQGSEA. CDR3 protein: CSVEGYLDRGLGGYTF. The DNA for the CDR3 is TGCAGCGTTGAAGGGTACCTTGACAGGGGGCTAGGGGGCTACACCTTC.

A single count supports this clone. The V gene is TRBV19, the J gene TRBJ2-3, with TRBD2 as a possible D gene (6 bases). Germline assignment: CDR1 LNHDA and CDR2 SQIVND (reference sequence). Trimming stripped 10 bases from V and 2 bases from J, with 13 bases between. The CDR3 consists of 13 residues. In DNA, the CDR3 is TGTGCCACCGCGGGACTCGCCACAGATACGCAGTATTTT. Its translation: CATAGLATDTQYF. Full variable domain (outside the CDR3, taken from reference TRBV19 and TRBJ2-3): DGGITQSPKYLFRKEGQNVTLSCEQNLNHDAMYWYRQDPGQGLRLIYYSQIVNDFQKGDIAEGYSVSREKKESFPLTVTSAQKNPTAFYLCATAGLATDTQYFGPGTRLTVL.

V gene TRBV18 combines with J gene TRBJ2-5; D is perhaps TRBD2 (5 bases). There are 16 residues in the CDR3. Germline V gives CDR1 KGHSH, CDR2 LQKENI. V was clipped by 3 bases and J by 3 bases, with 17 bases between them. CDR3 loop: CASSPGVPAKKETQYF. The CDR3 DNA is TGTGCCAGCTCACCGGGAGTCCCAGCCAAAAAAGAGACCCAGTACTTC.

The chain recombines TRBV19 with TRBJ2-3; 8 bases align to TRBD2. The V gene's germline CDR1 is LNHDA and CDR2 SQIVND (reference sequence). The CDR3 extends over 18 amino acids. Trimming at V came to 1 base and at J to 1 base, leaving 10 bases not matched to a gene. Here the CDR3 DNA reads TGTGCCAGTAGTATAGTATCCGGGGGGGCCTCTGGCACAGATACGCAGTATTTT. Translating gives CASSIVSGGASGTDTQYF.

The CDR3: CASSLGVGEPYNEQFF. The CDR3 DNA is TGTGCCAGCAGCCTGGGGGTAGGGGAACCCTACAATGAGCAGTTCTTC. The chain employs TRBV5-4 and TRBJ2-1, with D perhaps given as TRBD1 or TRBD2 (5 bases each). Per germline, CDR1 SGHNT and CDR2 YYREEE (reference sequence). The CDR3 runs 16 residues. V gave up 4 bases and J gave up 2 bases, with 16 bases separating them.

The chain uses TRBV4-1 and TRBJ1-3; the match to TRBD1 covers 9 bases. CDR1 and CDR2 from the germline V gene are MGHRA and YSYEKL. The junction had 16 bases not matched to a gene; V was cut back by 4 bases and J by 0 bases. CDR3 size: 20 residues. The CDR3 DNA sequence: TGCGCCAGCAGCCCCCTAGGAAGGGGACAGGGTCAACACTCTGGAAACACCATATATTTT. This translates into CASSPLGRGQGQHSGNTIYF.

The chain is built from TRBV28 and TRBJ1-2; 10 bases line up with TRBD1. J gave up 7 bases and V 6 bases, and 11 bases lay outside the gene matches. Germline-derived CDR1 and CDR2 are MDHEN and SYDVKM. CDR3 length: 15 residues. The CDR3 coding sequence is TGTGCCAGCAGCACTACCGGGACAGGGGTCAGTGGCTACACCTTC. Residues: CASSTTGTGVSGYTF.

The J gene is TRBJ1-1, the V gene TRBV7-9; D unclear. This CDR3 has 13 residues. The V and J ends lost 4 bases and 3 bases respectively, with 9 bases between them. Germline V gives CDR1 SEHNR, CDR2 FQNEAQ (reference sequence). The CDR3 spells CASSSDGDTEAFF. Here the CDR3 DNA reads TGTGCCAGCAGCTCCGACGGGGACACTGAAGCTTTCTTT.

In this sample, this clone turned up once. The genes are TRBV30 and TRBJ1-1; 10 nucleotides line up with TRBD1. The CDR3 is made up of 14 amino acids. Germline CDR1 GTSNPN, CDR2 SVGIG (reference sequence). Losses at the gene ends were 4 bases for V and 6 bases for J; bases not matched to a gene: 8. Here the CDR3 reads CAWMETGGKPEAFF. In DNA form, the CDR3 reads TGTGCCTGGATGGAGACAGGGGGCAAACCTGAAGCTTTCTTT.

Regarding this clone: This sample also contains other DNA sequences that code for the same CDR3. The CDR3 sequence: CASSFGTSAETQYF. Written as DNA, the CDR3 is TGCGCCAGCAGTTTCGGGACTAGCGCGGAGACCCAGTACTTC. The chain couples TRBV5-1 to TRBJ2-5; 10 bases match TRBD2. The CDR3 runs to 14 residues. Per germline, CDR1 SGHRS and CDR2 YFSETQ. V shed 5 bases and J 5 bases; nucleotides not matched to a gene: 6.

The chain recombines TRBV6-1 with TRBJ1-2; TRBD1 matches at 7 bases. This CDR3 comprises 14 residues. Germline V gene data show CDR1 as MNHNS and CDR2 as SASEGT. V gave up 6 bases and J gave up 3 bases; unmatched junction bases: 7. This CDR3 is CASRRRDSDYGYTF. CDR3 DNA sequence: TGTGCCAGCAGGCGCCGGGACAGCGACTATGGCTACACCTTC.